This TCR beta chain was sequenced during a study of blood T cell repertoires in COVID-19. Libraries were prepared by immunoSEQ multiplex PCR; TCRdb keeps only in-frame clonotypes and omits some of them. Of about 23,000 clones in the sample, around 86% were seen once. CDR1 is LNHDA, CDR2 SQIVND, per germline (reference sequence). CDR3 size: 15 residues. With 5 bases clipped from V and 4 bases from J, the junction kept 9 bases outside the gene matches. This receptor was taken from a woman of 80 years or more with acute or convalescent COVID-19. This rearrangement joins TRBV19 to TRBJ1-2, with 8 bases identical to TRBD1. Sequenced: peripheral blood. As DNA, the CDR3 is TGTGCCAGTAGTGCCCAACCCGGGACAGGCTATGGCTACACCTTC. This translates into CASSAQPGTGYGYTF.